The 14 T cell receptor beta chains given below trace back to one sample, sequenced in a study of blood T cell repertoires in COVID-19. Data came from immunoSEQ multiplex PCR; TCRdb stores just in-frame clones and leaves some out. The table shows more than 110,000 clones, with about nine tenths occurring only once. Sample: peripheral blood. These receptors were obtained from a man aged 45-60 years with active or convalescent COVID-19.

The chain recombines TRBV10-3 with TRBJ2-1, with D possibly matching TRBD2 (6 bases). V dropped 4 bases and J dropped 6 bases, with 16 bases sitting between them. This CDR3 has 15 residues. In germline, CDR1 is ENHRY, CDR2 SYGVKD. In DNA, the CDR3 is TGTGCCATCAGTGTTAGTACGGGAGTGGGCAATGAGCAGTTCTTC. It is translated as CAISVSTGVGNEQFF.

The chain links TRBV6-5 to TRBJ2-7, with D unclear. V lost 0 bases and J 9 bases, leaving 18 bases between the germline ends. Germline V gene lookup returns CDR1 MNHEY and CDR2 SVGAGI. The CDR3 has 15 residues. The CDR3 loop is CASSYSGRSYDGQYF. CDR3 DNA sequence: TGTGCCAGCAGTTACTCGGGCAGATCCTACGATGGGCAGTACTTC.

CDR3 bases: TGTGCCAGTAGCAGTGGGAGCTCCTACGAGCAGTACTTC. Protein: CASSSGSSYEQYF. This chain connects TRBV19 to TRBJ2-7; D might be TRBD2 (5 bases). The CDR3 runs 13 residues. In germline, CDR1 is LNHDA, CDR2 SQIVND (reference sequence). Trimming pared 6 bases from V and 0 bases from J, leaving 9 bases between.

The chain joins TRBV24-1 to TRBJ2-1, with 11 nucleotides matching TRBD2. Germline-derived CDR1 and CDR2 are KGHDR and SFDVKD. V trimming: 3 bases; J trimming: 7 bases; junction bases outside the gene matches: 7. The CDR3 contains 16 residues. CDR3 loop: CATSDPGLAVNNEQFF. The CDR3 nucleotides read TGTGCCACCAGTGATCCGGGACTAGCGGTTAATAATGAGCAGTTCTTC.

The J gene is TRBJ2-7, the V gene TRBV11-2, with a weak D call TRBD1 (6 bases). Trimming pared 4 bases from V and 0 bases from J, leaving 13 bases between. The germline V gene encodes CDR1 SGHAT and CDR2 FQNNGV. The CDR3 consists of 15 residues. CDR3 protein: CASSSRQVSSYEQYF. The CDR3, as DNA: TGTGCCAGCAGCTCAAGACAGGTTAGCTCCTACGAGCAGTACTTC.

J is TRBJ2-2 and V is TRBV28, with D possibly being TRBD2 (5 bases). CDR1 and CDR2 (germline): MDHEN, SYDVKM. The germline V and J ends were trimmed by 3 bases and 1 base, with 9 bases remaining between them. The CDR3 is 15 amino acids. The CDR3 protein is CASSFGSKNTGELFF. The CDR3 DNA is TGTGCCAGCAGTTTTGGGAGTAAGAACACCGGGGAGCTGTTTTTT.

V gene TRBV7-9 combines with J gene TRBJ2-7; no definite D call. Deletions cut 5 bases from V and 3 bases from J, with 8 bases between. The germline V gene encodes CDR1 SEHNR and CDR2 FQNEAQ (reference sequence). This CDR3 is built from 12 residues. CDR3 protein: CASSPGLYEQYF. The CDR3 bases are TGTGCCAGCAGCCCTGGGCTCTACGAGCAGTACTTC.

The chain is built from TRBV2 and TRBJ1-5; TRBD1 matches at 7 bases. CDR1 is SNHLY, CDR2 FYNNEI, per germline. The J segment lost 8 bases and the V segment lost 8 bases, leaving 3 bases of the junction unmatched. This CDR3 is 11 amino acids long. The CDR3 reads CASSQGEPQHF. The CDR3 DNA sequence: TGTGCCAGCTCCCAGGGGGAGCCCCAGCATTTT.

The rearrangement uses TRBV10-3 and TRBJ1-3, with unresolved D. The CDR3 is made up of 14 amino acids. Germline V lookup: CDR1 ENHRY, CDR2 SYGVKD. The V and J ends lost 4 bases and 4 bases respectively, with 11 bases between them. The CDR3 loop is CAISGREQGNTIYF. CDR3 DNA: TGTGCCATCAGTGGACGGGAGCAGGGAAACACCATATATTTT.

CDR3 sequence reads: CASSQGQAYNEQFF. In nucleotides, the CDR3 is TGCGCCAGCAGCCAGGGACAGGCCTACAATGAGCAGTTCTTC. The chain couples TRBV5-1 to TRBJ2-1; 8 positions match TRBD1. The V gene end was trimmed by 4 bases and the J gene end by 2 bases; junction bases not matched to a gene: 2. This CDR3 region has 14 residues. Germline V lookup: CDR1 SGHRS, CDR2 YFSETQ.

The V and J genes are TRBV29-1 and TRBJ2-7; TRBD1 might be the D (6 bases). Germline loops: CDR1 SQVTM, CDR2 ANQGSEA. CDR3 length equals 14 residues. V lost 6 bases and J 3 bases, leaving 18 bases between the germline ends. The CDR3 sequence is CSVATPDRFYEQYF. CDR3 in DNA: TGCAGCGTCGCTACCCCCGACAGGTTCTACGAGCAGTACTTC.

The table lists this clone with a count of one. V and J are TRBV28 and TRBJ1-5, with D hard to call. CDR1 is MDHEN, CDR2 SYDVKM, per germline. V lost 4 bases, J lost 2 bases, and 12 bases lay in between. This CDR3 spans 15 amino acids. The chain's CDR3 is CASSSQQWGNQPQHF. CDR3 in DNA: TGTGCCAGCAGTTCCCAACAGTGGGGCAATCAGCCCCAGCATTTT.

CDR3 sequence reads: CASSPGSHYEQYF. The CDR3 DNA sequence: TGTGCCAGCAGCCCAGGGTCCCACTACGAGCAGTACTTC. The chain links TRBV12-3 or TRBV12-4 to TRBJ2-7; tentative D call: TRBD1 (5 bases). V was cut by 6 bases and J by 3 bases, with 12 bases left in between. This CDR3 is built from 13 residues.

Comments on this clone: Other nucleotide sequences from this sample produce the same CDR3. The V and J genes are TRBV2 and TRBJ1-5, with 9 bases fitting TRBD1. CDR3 length equals 13 residues. V shed 4 bases and J 6 bases; nucleotides not matched to a gene: 1. CDR1 and CDR2 from the germline V gene are SNHLY and FYNNEI. CDR3 nucleotide sequence: TGTGCCAGCAGTGTGGACAGGGGTCAGCCCCAGCATTTT. Protein product: CASSVDRGQPQHF.